The 15 T cell receptor beta chains presented below share a single source sample, sequenced in a study of cytomegalovirus exposure and HLA in healthy donors. Researchers ran the PCR with 60 Vbeta and 13 Jbeta primers. Sequenced by immunoSEQ multiplex PCR; TCRdb stores in-frame clones only, minus some. This table holds around 54,000 clones, less than 85% found once. Material: PBMCs. These receptors originate from a woman between 18 and 29 years old in good health and CMV-seronegative.

This clone was recorded only once. The chain uses TRBV11-2 and TRBJ1-2; the D is unclear. The CDR3 has 14 residues. The germline V gene has CDR1 SGHAT and CDR2 FQNNGV. Between the trimmed V and J ends, which lost 1 base and 7 bases, there was a span of 13 bases. The CDR3: CASSLGAMEGGYTF. CDR3 DNA: TGTGCCAGCAGCTTAGGGGCCATGGAGGGTGGCTACACCTTC.

The table lists this clone with a count of one. The chain uses TRBV6-1 and TRBJ2-7; 7 nucleotides align to TRBD2. Per the germline V gene, CDR1 is MNHNS and CDR2 is SASEGT. V lost 2 bases, J lost 2 bases, and 9 bases stayed unmatched. The CDR3 is made up of 16 amino acids. The CDR3 protein is CASSERAGTAPYEQYF. DNA of the CDR3: TGTGCCAGCAGTGAAAGAGCGGGGACTGCACCCTACGAGCAGTACTTC.

This rearrangement joins TRBV5-5 to TRBJ2-1; TRBD1 might be the D (5 bases). V was trimmed by 2 bases and J by 4 bases, leaving 13 bases between them. The CDR3 has 15 residues. Germline V lookup: CDR1 SGHKS, CDR2 YYEKEE (reference sequence). The CDR3 spells CASSFSRASYNEQFF. In nucleotides, the CDR3 is TGTGCCAGCAGCTTCAGCAGGGCATCATACAATGAGCAGTTCTTC.

This chain connects TRBV29-1 to TRBJ2-1, with 7 bases identical to TRBD2. Germline V CDR1 and CDR2: SQVTM, ANQGSEA. This CDR3 comprises 17 residues. V lost 1 base to trimming and J lost 1 base; unmatched junction nucleotides: 10. CDR3 residues: CSVEGPLAGPSYNEQFF. The CDR3 nucleotides read TGCAGCGTTGAAGGTCCGTTAGCGGGCCCTTCCTACAATGAGCAGTTCTTC.

This clone was recorded a few times. The CDR3 region is CASSSRDRGRETEAFF. CDR3 nucleotides: TGCGCCAGCAGCTCCCGGGACAGGGGGCGCGAGACTGAAGCTTTCTTT. The chain couples TRBV5-1 to TRBJ1-1, with 12 bases aligning to TRBD1. This CDR3 has 16 amino acids. CDR1 is SGHRS, CDR2 YFSETQ, per germline. The V gene end was trimmed by 3 bases and the J gene end by 5 bases; junction bases not matched to a gene: 8.

J is TRBJ2-7 and V is TRBV19; D not certain. V lost 0 bases and J 3 bases, leaving 12 bases between the germline ends. This CDR3 contains 15 residues. Germline lookup yields CDR1 LNHDA and CDR2 SQIVND (reference sequence). The CDR3 sequence: CASSIEGETYYEQYF. The CDR3 nucleotides are TGTGCCAGTAGTATAGAGGGCGAGACCTACTACGAGCAGTACTTC.

This clone has more than one count but fewer than ten. The chain employs TRBV30 and TRBJ1-5, with D hard to call. Trimming took off 0 bases at V and 0 bases at J, with 3 bases between the two ends. Germline lookup yields CDR1 GTSNPN and CDR2 SVGIG (reference sequence). The CDR3 spans 13 residues. The CDR3 coding sequence is TGTGCCTGGAGTGTCTATAGCAATCAGCCCCAGCATTTT. Its translation is CAWSVYSNQPQHF.

With regard to this clone: One junction end does not reproduce the germline sequence, and a read error may be involved. The chain couples TRBV27 to TRBJ2-6; the match to TRBD2 covers 14 bases. The CDR3 consists of 18 residues. Germline-derived CDR1 and CDR2 are MNHEY and SMNVEV (reference sequence). The CDR3 loop is CASSLQTSGRAGANGLTF. The CDR3 coding sequence is TGTGCCAGCAGTTTACAGACTAGCGGGAGGGCTGGGGCCAACGGCCTGACTTTC. The full variable domain, completed using reference TRBV27 and TRBJ2-6, is EAQVTQNPRYLITVTGKKLTVTCSQNMNHEYMSWYRQDPGLGLRQIYYSMNVEVTDKGDVPEGYKVSRKEKRNFPLILESPSPNQTSLYFCASSLQTSGRAGANGLTFGAGSRLTVL.

The rearrangement uses TRBV27 and TRBJ2-7, with D uncertain. Germline V gene lookup returns CDR1 MNHEY and CDR2 SMNVEV (reference sequence). This CDR3 is 16 amino acids long. V was shortened by 0 bases and J by 2 bases, with 14 bases between the two germline ends. In DNA, the CDR3 is TGTGCCAGCAGTTTATCCACAGTGCACCCGCCCTACGAGCAGTACTTC. Translated, it gives CASSLSTVHPPYEQYF.

This clone was detected once. The V gene is TRBV30, the J gene TRBJ2-7, with D possibly matching TRBD2 (6 bases). Per the germline V gene, CDR1 is GTSNPN and CDR2 is SVGIG (reference sequence). V dropped 1 base and J dropped 10 bases, with 11 bases sitting between them. This CDR3 is 11 amino acids long. The CDR3 is CAWSATGSQYF. CDR3 sequence (DNA): TGTGCCTGGAGTGCAACCGGGAGTCAGTACTTC.

The V gene is TRBV9, the J gene TRBJ2-1; 7 bases map to TRBD2. V lost 0 bases, J lost 4 bases, and 4 bases stayed unmatched. Per germline, CDR1 SGDLS and CDR2 YYNGEE. The CDR3 runs 15 residues. The CDR3 DNA is TGTGCCAGCAGCGTAGGTACTAGCGCATACAATGAGCAGTTCTTC. Protein sequence: CASSVGTSAYNEQFF.

The chain employs TRBV30 and TRBJ1-1, with 7 nucleotides matching TRBD1. J gave up 3 bases and V 5 bases, and 6 bases lay outside the gene matches. CDR1 is GTSNPN and CDR2 is SVGIG in the germline V gene (reference sequence). The CDR3 covers 13 residues. CDR3 protein: CAWGNTGDTEAFF. The CDR3 DNA is TGTGCCTGGGGAAATACAGGGGACACTGAAGCTTTCTTT.

This clone has only one observation. The V call is TRBV25-1, the J call TRBJ2-3; TRBD2 agrees at 9 bases. CDR1 MGHDK and CDR2 SYGVNS come from the germline V gene. The CDR3 extends over 15 amino acids. V was pared by 4 bases and J by 5 bases, with 7 bases of the junction left unmatched. The CDR3 sequence is CASSGLAGVRDTQYF. The CDR3 DNA reads as TGTGCCAGCAGTGGGTTAGCGGGAGTTAGAGATACGCAGTATTTT.

V and J are TRBV27 and TRBJ1-2; 10 nucleotides match TRBD1. Trimming cost V 0 bases and J 8 bases; bases outside gene matches: 3. The germline gives CDR1 MNHEY, CDR2 SMNVEV (reference sequence). The CDR3 sequence is 14 residues long. CDR3 in amino acids: CASSLSGQGFGYTF. The CDR3 DNA sequence: TGTGCCAGCAGTTTATCGGGACAGGGGTTCGGCTACACCTTC.

The gene calls are TRBV28 and TRBJ1-6; no firm D call. The CDR3 contains 16 residues. V was trimmed by 1 base and J by 11 bases, leaving 18 bases between them. CDR1 MDHEN and CDR2 SYDVKM come from the germline V gene. CDR3 bases: TGTGCCAGCAGTTTATTTCGGGCAGGCCCGGGGACACCCCTCCACTTT. Translated, it gives CASSLFRAGPGTPLHF.